This passage covers 26 T cell receptor beta chains from one sample sequenced in a study of blood T cell repertoires in COVID-19. Clones were sequenced by immunoSEQ multiplex PCR, and TCRdb holds only the in-frame ones, with some missing. The repertoire holds around 180,000 clones, with about 74% as singletons. Sequenced material: peripheral blood. Receptors originate from a woman over 75 with acute or convalescent COVID-19.

Here the CDR3 reads CASSFRSGANVLTF. DNA for the CDR3: TGTGCCAGCAGCTTTCGTTCTGGGGCCAACGTCCTGACTTTC. The V and J genes are TRBV5-6 and TRBJ2-6; no firm D call. Germline CDR1 SGHDT, CDR2 YYEEEE. The length of the CDR3 is 14 residues. The V and J ends lost 2 bases and 1 base respectively, with 4 bases between them.

The rearrangement links TRBV2 to TRBJ1-4; possibly TRBD1 for D (5 bases). Germline-derived CDR1 and CDR2 are SNHLY and FYNNEI. V lost 6 bases to trimming and J lost 4 bases, with 15 bases between them. The CDR3 is 15 residues long. The CDR3 spells CASRSQRGYNEKLFF. The CDR3 region has the DNA TGTGCCAGCAGGTCCCAACGGGGGTATAATGAAAAACTGTTTTTT.

The J gene is TRBJ1-3, the V gene TRBV6-5; no clear D. The V and J ends lost 7 bases and 3 bases respectively, with 13 bases between them. Germline CDR1 is MNHEY and CDR2 is SVGAGI. The CDR3 loop spans 14 amino acids. The CDR3 nucleotides read TGTGCCAGCAAGATTTCGGGTAATGGAAACACCATATATTTT. This sequence encodes CASKISGNGNTIYF.

The chain carries TRBV28 and TRBJ2-3; perhaps TRBD1 as D (6 bases). The V and J ends lost 2 bases and 3 bases respectively, with 12 bases between them. The germline CDR1 and CDR2 sequences are MDHEN and SYDVKM. The CDR3 is 15 amino acids. In nucleotides, the CDR3 is TGTGCCAGCAGTTTAGTCCAGGGGAGTACAGATACGCAGTATTTT. Protein product: CASSLVQGSTDTQYF.

The table lists this clone with a few counts. CDR3 nucleotides: TGTGCCAGTAGTATCTGGGGACAGGGGCGCGAGCAGTACTTC. Encoded protein: CASSIWGQGREQYF. V usage is TRBV19 and J usage is TRBJ2-7, with TRBD1 identical over 10 bases. CDR1 LNHDA and CDR2 SQIVND come from the germline V gene (reference sequence). V was pared by 3 bases and J by 6 bases, with 5 bases of the junction left unmatched. This CDR3 region has 14 residues. Drawing the rest from reference TRBV19 and TRBJ2-7, the complete variable domain is DGGITQSPKYLFRKEGQNVTLSCEQNLNHDAMYWYRQDPGQGLRLIYYSQIVNDFQKGDIAEGYSVSREKKESFPLTVTSAQKNPTAFYLCASSIWGQGREQYFGPGTRLTVT.

This clone was seen a handful of times. The chain has TRBV7-6 and TRBJ2-7; 13 positions agree with TRBD2. J gave up 0 bases and V 5 bases, and 1 base lay outside the gene matches. In germline, CDR1 is SGHVS, CDR2 FNYEAQ. The CDR3 contains 15 residues. The CDR3 nucleotides are TGTGCCAGCAGCCGGACTAGCGGGAGCTCCTACGAGCAGTACTTC. It yields the protein CASSRTSGSSYEQYF.

The chain recombines TRBV5-1 with TRBJ2-7; 7 bases align to TRBD1. This CDR3 region has 13 residues. With 2 bases clipped from V and 2 bases from J, the junction kept 1 base outside the gene matches. Germline V gene lookup returns CDR1 SGHRS and CDR2 YFSETQ. DNA of the CDR3: TGCGCCAGCAGCTTCGGGACAGCCTACGAGCAGTACTTC. Translation: CASSFGTAYEQYF.

The chain combines TRBV6-2 or TRBV6-3 with TRBJ2-5, with D perhaps matching TRBD1 (8 bases). Germline V gene lookup returns CDR1 MNHEY and CDR2 SVGEGT. CDR3 length: 14 amino acids. Trimming took 6 bases from V and 6 from J, leaving 17 bases between them. In DNA, the CDR3 is TGTGCCAGCAGCACAGGGGGGGGGAGAAAGACCCAGTACTTC. Amino acid sequence: CASSTGGGRKTQYF.

The J gene is TRBJ2-3, the V gene TRBV24-1; 8 nucleotides agree with TRBD2. Germline lookup yields CDR1 KGHDR and CDR2 SFDVKD. The ends lost 2 bases at V and 4 bases at J; junction bases unmatched: 7. The CDR3 contains 16 residues. The CDR3 DNA reads TGTGCCACCAGTGATTGGGTAGCGGGATCGTCAGATACGCAGTATTTT. It is translated as CATSDWVAGSSDTQYF.

The CDR3 coding sequence is TGTGCCACCAGTGACCACGGACAGGGGGAGACCCAGTACTTC. It specifies CATSDHGQGETQYF. The genes are TRBV24-1 and TRBJ2-5, with 9 bases identical to TRBD1. Looked up from germline, CDR1 is KGHDR and CDR2 is SFDVKD. V trimming: 4 bases; J trimming: 5 bases; junction bases outside the gene matches: 4. CDR3 length: 14 amino acids.

The J gene is TRBJ2-7, the V gene TRBV29-1, with 9 bases aligning to TRBD1. V dropped 5 bases and J dropped 1; count of bases not matched to a gene: 12. The CDR3 covers 16 residues. Germline CDR1 and CDR2: SQVTM and ANQGSEA. DNA of the CDR3: TGCAGCGTTCTCATAACCGGGACAGGGCTATCCTACGAGCAGTACTTC. Its translation is CSVLITGTGLSYEQYF.

This chain uses TRBV29-1 with TRBJ2-3, with 10 bases lining up with TRBD1. Looked up from germline, CDR1 is SQVTM and CDR2 is ANQGSEA. The CDR3 is 12 amino acids. V shed 7 bases and J 14 bases; nucleotides not matched to a gene: 12. The CDR3 DNA reads as TGCAGCGCTAAGGGACAGGGGCTTACCCCGTATTTT. Residues: CSAKGQGLTPYF.

The chain combines TRBV5-1 with TRBJ2-2, with no clear D. Trimming cost V 0 bases and J 6 bases, with 9 bases left between them. The CDR3 covers 14 residues. Germline CDR1 is SGHRS and CDR2 is YFSETQ. The CDR3 region is CASSLAASAGELFF. In DNA form, the CDR3 reads TGCGCCAGCAGCTTGGCCGCCTCAGCCGGGGAGCTGTTTTTT.

The chain joins TRBV5-6 to TRBJ1-5; D is uncertain. The CDR3 runs to 15 residues. Germline CDR1 SGHDT, CDR2 YYEEEE. The V end lost 1 base, the J end lost 0 bases, and 8 bases lay between the germline ends. CDR3 DNA sequence: TGTGCCAGCAGCTTGTGGGCCGGTAGCAATCAGCCCCAGCATTTT. Translated, it gives CASSLWAGSNQPQHF. Looking up the rest from reference TRBV5-6 and TRBJ1-5 gives the full variable domain: DAGVTQSPTHLIKTRGQQVTLRCSPKSGHDTVSWYQQALGQGPQFIFQYYEEEERQRGNFPDRFSGHQFPNYSSELNVNALLLGDSALYLCASSLWAGSNQPQHFGDGTRLSIL.

This clone was found a few times. The chain is built from TRBV18 and TRBJ2-1; D possibly corresponds to TRBD2 (7 bases). The CDR3 runs to 17 residues. CDR1 is KGHSH, CDR2 LQKENI, per germline. The V gene lost 0 bases and the J gene lost 6 bases, with 18 bases spanning the gap. CDR3 sequence reads: CASSPPGAGVYPNEQFF. CDR3 bases: TGTGCCAGCTCACCACCGGGGGCGGGAGTTTACCCCAATGAGCAGTTCTTC. Together with reference TRBV18 and TRBJ2-1, the CDR3 gives the full variable domain: NAGVMQNPRHLVRRRGQEARLRCSPMKGHSHVYWYRQLPEEGLKFMVYLQKENIIDESGMPKERFSAEFPKEGPSILRIQQVVRGDSAAYFCASSPPGAGVYPNEQFFGPGTRLTVL.

CDR3: CASSSGERLFF. CDR3 DNA: TGTGCCAGCAGCTCGGGAGAACGGCTGTTTTTT. This chain uses TRBV7-9 with TRBJ1-4; unclear D gene. Trimming cost V 4 bases and J 14 bases, with 11 bases left between them. The CDR3 covers 11 residues. Germline CDR1 is SEHNR and CDR2 is FQNEAQ (reference sequence).

The chain joins TRBV28 to TRBJ2-1, with a possible D match to TRBD2 (5 bases). CDR3 size: 14 residues. V lost 7 bases to trimming and J lost 4 bases, with 14 bases between them. CDR1 and CDR2 (germline): MDHEN, SYDVKM. The CDR3 protein is CASIEGAGYNEQFF. CDR3 DNA: TGTGCCAGCATCGAGGGAGCCGGATACAATGAGCAGTTCTTC. Together with reference TRBV28 and TRBJ2-1, the CDR3 gives the full variable domain: DVKVTQSSRYLVKRTGEKVFLECVQDMDHENMFWYRQDPGLGLRLIYFSYDVKMKEKGDIPEGYSVSREKKERFSLILESASTNQTSMYLCASIEGAGYNEQFFGPGTRLTVL.

A few counts support this clone. The chain recombines TRBV7-2 with TRBJ2-1; D uncertain. The ends were cut back, 6 bases at V and 3 bases at J, with 15 bases in the middle. This CDR3 has 15 residues. Germline V gene data show CDR1 as SGHTA and CDR2 as FQGNSA. The CDR3 sequence: CASSILESYYNEQFF. The DNA of the CDR3 is TGTGCCAGCAGTATCCTCGAGAGCTACTACAATGAGCAGTTCTTC.

The chain carries TRBV9 and TRBJ2-1; TRBD1 might be the D (6 bases). In germline, CDR1 is SGDLS, CDR2 YYNGEE. The CDR3 length is 18 residues. V was shortened by 0 bases and J by 6 bases, with 22 bases between the two germline ends. CDR3 bases: TGTGCCAGCAGCGTAGGGCCCGATGTACTTCGAGGGGGCAATGAGCAGTTCTTC. As protein: CASSVGPDVLRGGNEQFF. Based on the CDR3 plus reference TRBV9 and TRBJ2-1, the full variable domain is DSGVTQTPKHLITATGQRVTLRCSPRSGDLSVYWYQQSLDQGLQFLIQYYNGEERAKGNILERFSAQQFPDLHSELNLSSLELGDSALYFCASSVGPDVLRGGNEQFFGPGTRLTVL.

J is TRBJ2-7 and V is TRBV3-1 (or the pseudogene TRBV3-2); 9 bases agree with TRBD2. V lost 1 base and J lost 6; bases outside the gene matches: 13. Germline loops: CDR1 LGHDT, CDR2 YNNKEL (reference sequence). CDR3 length: 17 residues. The CDR3 loop is CASSQAGASGMSLEQYF. The CDR3 DNA is TGTGCCAGCAGCCAAGCCGGGGCTAGCGGGATGTCGCTCGAGCAGTACTTC.

The J gene is TRBJ2-1, the V gene TRBV7-9, with TRBD2 matching 11 bases. After removal of 5 bases from V and 0 bases from J, the junction contained 12 bases not matched to a gene. Germline CDR1 is SEHNR and CDR2 is FQNEAQ (reference sequence). The CDR3 sequence is 19 residues long. The CDR3 coding sequence is TGTGCCAGCAGCCCCGGGACTAGCGGATCCTTCAGCTCCTACAATGAGCAGTTCTTC. Translation gives CASSPGTSGSFSSYNEQFF.

The chain couples TRBV30 to TRBJ1-2, with a weak D call TRBD1 (6 bases). V gave up 0 bases and J gave up 0 bases, with 8 bases separating them. This CDR3 is built from 14 residues. Per germline, CDR1 GTSNPN and CDR2 SVGIG (reference sequence). CDR3 sequence reads: CAWSVGTSNYGYTF. In DNA, the CDR3 is TGTGCCTGGAGTGTAGGGACATCTAACTATGGCTACACCTTC.

The chain is built from TRBV18 and TRBJ1-1, with D possibly being TRBD1 (6 bases). CDR3 length: 16 residues. From germline, CDR1 is KGHSH and CDR2 LQKENI. Trimming pared 4 bases from V and 7 bases from J, leaving 22 bases between. The DNA of the CDR3 is TGTGCCAGCTCACAAAATTCTAATACAGGGTCGAATGAAGCTTTCTTT. It translates to CASSQNSNTGSNEAFF.

The genes are TRBV30 and TRBJ2-3, with 7 bases matching TRBD1. The CDR3 is 14 residues long. Germline CDR1 is GTSNPN and CDR2 is SVGIG (reference sequence). V gave up 0 bases and J gave up 7 bases; unmatched junction bases: 7. The CDR3 reads CAWSVSGTDNTQYF. In DNA form, the CDR3 reads TGTGCCTGGAGTGTATCCGGGACAGACAATACGCAGTATTTT.

V gene TRBV28 combines with J gene TRBJ2-7; 10 positions match TRBD2. CDR1 is MDHEN, CDR2 SYDVKM, per germline. V trimming: 6 bases; J trimming: 1 base; junction bases outside the gene matches: 6. CDR3 length: 15 residues. The CDR3 spells CASRSSGSESYEQYF. Written as DNA, the CDR3 is TGTGCCAGCAGGTCTAGCGGGAGTGAGTCCTACGAGCAGTACTTC.

A word on this clone: This sample also contains other DNA sequences that code for the same CDR3. The chain couples TRBV5-6 to TRBJ2-7; TRBD1 aligns across 8 bases. V was clipped by 5 bases and J by 4 bases; unmatched bases: 5. The germline gives CDR1 SGHDT, CDR2 YYEEEE. The CDR3 runs to 13 residues. CDR3 in DNA: TGTGCCAGCAGTCGGCAGGGGGCTTACGAGCAGTACTTC. Its translation is CASSRQGAYEQYF. Full variable domain (rest looked up from reference TRBV5-6 and TRBJ2-7): DAGVTQSPTHLIKTRGQQVTLRCSPKSGHDTVSWYQQALGQGPQFIFQYYEEEERQRGNFPDRFSGHQFPNYSSELNVNALLLGDSALYLCASSRQGAYEQYFGPGTRLTVT.